This T cell receptor beta chain was captured in a study of T-cell memory formation after mild COVID-19 (dated by TCRdb to the early 2020s). With respect to the entire study: TCR sequence clusters from the two donors were found to be largely donor specific. T-cell clones expanding and contracting after mild COVID-19 in a couple of donors were tracked by longitudinal TCRalpha and TCRbeta repertoire sequencing. The cohort comprised two young, previously healthy adult volunteers, one female and one male.

The run used an Illumina NovaSeq 6000. Using 5'RACE with constant-segment primers, TCRalpha and TCRbeta cDNA libraries were constructed, with sample barcodes and unique molecular identifiers added in the process. RNA was extracted from every sample with Trizol reagent. The libraries were amplified in two PCR steps, and the second step added a second sample barcode and Illumina TruSeq adapters. Libraries were sequenced on an Illumina NovaSeq with 2 x 150 bp paired-end reads. For the original study's pipeline: The reads were demultiplexed and collapsed into UMI-guided consensus sequences using migec v1.2.7. With mixcr v2.1.11, UMI consensuses were aligned to TRA and TRB V and J templates and assembled into clonotypes. A clonotype was counted as expanded or contracted only if both edgeR and NoisET called the change significant, with noise models trained on biological replicates. For edgeR calls, the cutoffs were a false discovery rate-adjusted p below 0.01 and a log2 fold-change threshold of 1. PCA with hierarchical clustering of max-normalized trajectories of the 1000 most abundant clonotypes was used as exploratory dynamics analysis. Each responding clone was given a CD4 or CD8 phenotype based on the CD4+ and CD8+ repertoires, which had been sequenced separately. The public reads were reanalyzed by TCRdb: fastp trimming at Q25, MiXCR alignment, in-frame beta chains only. Rows matching on CDR3 protein sequence are summarized as one entry with the most common DNA and genes. These V and J calls rely on TCRdb rather than the paper's analysis. For this sample there are about 500,000 distinct CDR3 sequences; roughly 22% appear just once. The ten largest clones take up approximately 12% of the sample.

In the case of this clonotype: No antigen is known for it. A read error may explain this, as a much larger clone is one base away.

PBMCs were isolated by Ficoll-Paque density gradient centrifugation. General study outcomes and caveats: The detection of some responding clones in pre-infection memory suggests that pre-existing cross-reactive memory T cells joined the SARS-CoV-2 response. From day 15 to 85, contracting clones showed balanced CD4/CD8 phenotypes, whereas a second wave of clones that expanded from day 15 to 37 leaned towards CD4+. The second-wave clones that peaked on day 37 were not confirmed to be SARS-CoV-2 specific. Contracting CD4+ clones were found mainly in CM and EM memory subsets, while CD8+ clones were enriched in EMRA. Only a couple of mild cases were covered by the study, and larger cohorts that include severe cases with pre-infection samples were considered necessary.

In the germline V gene, CDR1 corresponds to KGHDR and CDR2 to SFDVKD. The CDR3 holds 12 amino acids from the cysteine to the phenylalanine. The only DNA kept is the CDR3, 36 bases in frame from the first base. V loses 4 bases of germline sequence and J loses 2 bases, and the interval between the two ends is 3 bases. This TCR derives from an adult woman who had mild COVID-19 (a few samples of this study predate the infection). The sample titles of this study are shuffled in the database, so cell type and time point are left out; the donor was told from shared clones. Sequencing used PBMCs or a T cell subset sorted from them (not recorded which). The chain is encoded by TRBV24-1 joined to TRBJ2-3; the D gene remains uncertain. The DNA sequence is given as TGTGCCACCAGTGAATTCACAGATACGCAGTATTTT. Its translation is CATSEFTDTQYF.